This TCR beta chain is from a study of shared clonotypes between healthy human individuals. V dropped 3 bases and J dropped 4; count of bases not matched to a gene: 5. Germline lookup yields CDR1 SGHNT and CDR2 YYREEE (reference sequence). The CDR3 is 15 amino acids. Within Nashville, Tennessee resided all donors, each a Caucasian adult. Division of CD4+ cells produced a CD45RA+ naive subset and a CD45RA-negative memory subset. Replicate PCRs for sorted subsets used about 200 ng DNA; this equaled 33,000 or so T cell genomes. Sequencing was performed with immunoSEQ multiplex PCR; in TCRdb, only in-frame clones are kept and a portion is missing. Of about 1.1 million clones listed, around 78% are singletons.

Sequenced input: memory CD4+ T cells from PBMCs. The subset denotes: CD45RA-negative fraction. This sequence originates from a man between 18 and 29 years old in good health. Some clones in this sample may be carry-over from other donors' samples. V usage is TRBV5-4 and J usage is TRBJ2-1; 9 nucleotides match TRBD1. The CDR3 nucleotides read TGTGCCAGCAGCTACGGGACAGGGACGTACAATGAGCAGTTCTTC. It translates to CASSYGTGTYNEQFF.